This T cell receptor (beta chain) was retrieved from a study of blood T cell repertoires in COVID-19. Study context: The study drew acute and convalescent COVID-19 samples from the United States, Italy and Spain. Sample material is recorded as cDNA or gDNA derived from T cells, B-cell-depleted T cells, or PBMCs.

Per the study methods: The assay estimated nucleated cells by amplifying reference gene primers. Measured with immunoSEQ multiplex PCR; TCRdb has only the in-frame clones, and not every one. D and trimming were read from the DNA, whereas the V and J calls and clone size are those reported in that table. The sample has 60,000 to 80,000 clones, approximately 85% seen once; the top ten hold less than 30%. This receptor was taken from a man aged 45-60 years with acute or convalescent COVID-19. Sequencing used peripheral blood.

Here the CDR3 DNA reads TGTGCCAGCAGCCGGGACAGGGGTGCGGACTATGGCTACACCTTC. Amino acids: CASSRDRGADYGYTF. The chain is built from TRBV7-9 and TRBJ1-2; the match to TRBD1 covers 10 bases. The ends lost 5 bases at V and 3 bases at J; junction bases unmatched: 6. CDR3 length equals 15 residues. The V gene's germline CDR1 is SEHNR and CDR2 FQNEAQ (reference sequence).